Each of the 30 T cell receptor beta chains below was sequenced from the same sample in a study of human T cells and chemical hapten exposure. Documented time point: patch test 1, 2 weeks after DPC sensitization. Regarding treatment: therapeutic diphenylcyclopropenone sensitization with weekly scalp DPC. TCRdb fed the RACE reads into MiXCR, producing one record per CDR3 protein. The data show about 360,000 distinct CDR3 sequences, with about 7% seen just once and about 8% held by the top ten. Sequences were derived from whole blood, sampled in connection with sensitization to the hapten diphenylcyclopropenone (DPC). The receptors were gathered from a woman under 30 with alopecia areata. Some clones in this sample may be carry-over from other donors' samples.

This clonotype was counted between two and nine times. The genes are TRBV13 and TRBJ1-1; D gene uncertain. V was shortened by 0 bases and J by 5 bases, with 13 bases between the two germline ends. From germline, CDR1 is PRHDT and CDR2 FYEKMQ (reference sequence). The CDR3 runs 15 residues. CDR3 nucleotides: TGTGCCAGCAGCTTAGGCTTCTTAGGAGGGACTGAAGCTTTCTTT. Translation gives CASSLGFLGGTEAFF.

About this clonotype itself: The junction does not match germline at one end; this may be a read error. The chain couples TRBV9 to TRBJ2-2; D is possibly TRBD1 or TRBD2 (5 bases each). CDR3 length: 16 amino acids. The germline V gene has CDR1 SGDLS and CDR2 YYNGEE. In DNA, the CDR3 is TGTGCCAGCAGCGTAGTTTCGGGGACCCAGGGTGGGGAGCCGTTTTTT. Translation: CASSVVSGTQGGEPFF.

The CDR3 coding sequence is TGTGCCAGCAGCTTACCGACAGCGGGGAATGAAAAACTGTTTTTT. The encoded protein is CASSLPTAGNEKLFF. This chain connects TRBV7-2 to TRBJ1-4; D may be TRBD1 (5 bases). Trimming shortened V by 2 bases and J by 5 bases, and 12 bases separated the two germline ends. This CDR3 is built from 15 residues. Germline V lookup: CDR1 SGHTA, CDR2 FQGNSA. Filled out from reference TRBV7-2 and TRBJ1-4, the complete variable domain reads GAGVSQSPSNKVTEKGKDVELRCDPISGHTALYWYRQSLGQGLEFLIYFQGNSAPDKSGLPSDRFSAERTGGSVSTLTIQRTQQEDSAVYLCASSLPTAGNEKLFFGSGTQLSVL.

This clonotype was counted ten times or more. The rearrangement joins TRBV3-1 to TRBJ2-2; the D gene is possibly TRBD1 (6 bases). V gave up 6 bases and J gave up 4 bases, with 9 bases separating them. The CDR3 has 13 amino acids. From germline, CDR1 is LGHDT and CDR2 YNNKEL (reference sequence). CDR3: CASSEQGTGELFF. The CDR3 bases are TGTGCCAGCAGTGAACAGGGCACCGGGGAGCTGTTTTTT.

The table lists this clonotype with a few counts. This rearrangement joins TRBV4-2 to TRBJ1-6; D unclear. This CDR3 contains 16 residues. CDR1 and CDR2 from the germline V gene are LGHNA and YNFKEQ. Trimming cost V 0 bases and J 8 bases, with 14 bases left between them. CDR3 loop: CASSQDTDVGDSPLHF. CDR3 sequence (DNA): TGTGCCAGCAGCCAAGATACGGACGTCGGGGATTCACCCCTCCACTTT.

This clonotype has a count of ten or more. The chain carries TRBV28 and TRBJ2-5; a weak D match, TRBD1 (5 bases). Trimming left V 6 bases short and J 1 base short, with 12 bases between. The germline V gene has CDR1 MDHEN and CDR2 SYDVKM. This CDR3 has 14 residues. CDR3: CASSATVLQETQYF. The CDR3 nucleotides read TGTGCCAGCAGCGCGACAGTTCTCCAAGAGACCCAGTACTTC.

This chain links TRBV7-8 with TRBJ2-3; TRBD2 matches 11 bases. The CDR3 is 20 amino acids. V was clipped by 2 bases and J by 1 base; unmatched bases: 14. CDR1 is SGHVS, CDR2 FQNEAQ, per germline. The CDR3: CASSLRVAGGKSPGTDTQYF. In DNA, the CDR3 is TGTGCCAGCAGCTTAAGGGTAGCGGGGGGGAAATCTCCGGGCACAGATACGCAGTATTTT.

This chain uses TRBV3-1 with TRBJ2-2; D not certain. This CDR3 spans 14 amino acids. V lost 3 bases, J lost 7 bases, and 12 bases lay in between. Germline V CDR1 and CDR2: LGHDT, YNNKEL (reference sequence). In DNA, the CDR3 is TGTGCCAGCAGCCACAGAGAACAGTACGGGGAGCTGTTTTTT. Its protein product is CASSHREQYGELFF.

This clonotype was counted a few times. The chain carries TRBV12-3 or TRBV12-4 and TRBJ2-5; 8 bases map to TRBD2. V dropped 6 bases and J dropped 1; count of bases not matched to a gene: 10. This CDR3 spans 16 amino acids. CDR3 sequence (DNA): TGTGCCAGCAGCCCCAGTGCGCGGGGGGCCCAAGAGACCCAGTACTTC. This translates into CASSPSARGAQETQYF.

This chain joins TRBV2 and TRBJ1-2; 7 positions match TRBD1. The CDR3 has 13 amino acids. Per the germline V gene, CDR1 is SNHLY and CDR2 is FYNNEI. After removal of 6 bases from V and 8 bases from J, the junction contained 9 bases not matched to a gene. CDR3 amino acids: CASRNRGLGGYTF. DNA for the CDR3: TGTGCCAGCAGGAACAGGGGTTTAGGCGGCTACACCTTC. The full variable domain, completed using reference TRBV2 and TRBJ1-2, is EPEVTQTPSHQVTQMGQEVILRCVPISNHLYFYWYRQILGQKVEFLVSFYNNEISEKSEIFDDQFSVERPDGSNFTLKIRSTKLEDSAMYFCASRNRGLGGYTFGSGTRLTVV.

In its sample, this clonotype was seen a few times. The rearrangement links TRBV4-3 to TRBJ1-1; D not certain. V was clipped by 0 bases and J by 2 bases, with 7 bases between them. The CDR3 contains 14 residues. Germline lookup yields CDR1 LGHNA and CDR2 YSLEER. The CDR3 DNA reads TGCGCCAGCAGCCAAGACGTGGGAAACACTGAAGCTTTCTTT. Protein product: CASSQDVGNTEAFF.

This clonotype occurred many times. The chain has TRBV6-2 or TRBV6-3 and TRBJ1-5, with D possibly being TRBD1 (5 bases). The CDR3 spans 15 residues. Trimming shortened V by 8 bases and J by 3 bases, and 17 bases separated the two germline ends. Germline CDR1 reads MNHEY; CDR2 reads SVGEGT. The CDR3 here is CASAALDSNNQPQHF. As DNA, the CDR3 is TGTGCCAGCGCCGCCCTAGACAGTAACAATCAGCCCCAGCATTTT.

The rearrangement links TRBV4-3 to TRBJ2-1, with TRBD1 matching 11 bases. CDR1 is LGHNA, CDR2 YSLEER, per germline. CDR3 length: 13 amino acids. Trimming took 5 bases from V and 7 from J; bases not matched to a gene: 1. In DNA form, the CDR3 reads TGCGCCAGCAGCGGGACAGGGGGAAATGAGCAGTTCTTC. This codes for CASSGTGGNEQFF.

This clonotype was observed a few times. This chain links TRBV29-1 with TRBJ2-1; D is undetermined. The CDR3 length is 12 residues. CDR1 and CDR2 (germline): SQVTM, ANQGSEA. V was trimmed by 7 bases and J by 8 bases, leaving 15 bases between them. CDR3 protein: CSGGDGWYEQFF. In DNA, the CDR3 is TGCAGCGGGGGTGATGGTTGGTATGAGCAGTTCTTC.

The chain recombines TRBV3-1 with TRBJ2-3; possibly TRBD1 or TRBD2 for D (5 bases each). V gave up 4 bases and J gave up 2 bases, with 10 bases separating them. The CDR3 loop spans 14 amino acids. Germline CDR1 and CDR2: LGHDT and YNNKEL (reference sequence). The CDR3 DNA is TGTGCCAGCAGCCCGACCGGGACCACAGATACGCAGTATTTT. It yields the protein CASSPTGTTDTQYF.

In its sample, this clonotype was seen many times. The rearrangement links TRBV28 to TRBJ2-1; 9 bases align to TRBD1. The CDR3 is 14 residues long. Trimming cost V 6 bases and J 8 bases; bases outside gene matches: 8. Per germline, CDR1 MDHEN and CDR2 SYDVKM. CDR3 nucleotides: TGTGCCAGCAGGTGGGACAGGGAAGTGGATGAGCAGTTCTTC. It is translated as CASRWDREVDEQFF. Full variable domain (missing parts from reference TRBV28 and TRBJ2-1): DVKVTQSSRYLVKRTGEKVFLECVQDMDHENMFWYRQDPGLGLRLIYFSYDVKMKEKGDIPEGYSVSREKKERFSLILESASTNQTSMYLCASRWDREVDEQFFGPGTRLTVL.

This clonotype has only a few counts. This chain joins TRBV7-2 and TRBJ1-2; D possibly corresponds to TRBD1 (5 bases). This CDR3 is 17 amino acids long. V gave up 5 bases and J gave up 4 bases, with 23 bases separating them. Germline assignment: CDR1 SGHTA and CDR2 FQGNSA. The CDR3 loop reads CASSLQGTRGGGYGYTF. CDR3 sequence (DNA): TGTGCCAGCAGCCTTCAAGGGACTAGGGGAGGAGGCTATGGCTACACCTTC.

The rearrangement joins TRBV4-1 to TRBJ1-6; D is unclear. Germline assignment: CDR1 MGHRA and CDR2 YSYEKL. V gave up 0 bases and J gave up 10 bases, with 16 bases separating them. The CDR3 is 16 amino acids. The CDR3 nucleotides read TGCGCCAGCAGCCAAGATCGGATCGAAACGGGATCACCCCTCCACTTT. Translating it yields CASSQDRIETGSPLHF.

This clonotype was picked up a small number of times. The rearrangement uses TRBV29-1 and TRBJ1-2, with no clear D. CDR1 is SQVTM and CDR2 is ANQGSEA in the germline V gene. CDR3 length: 12 residues. Trimming took 6 bases from V and 5 from J, leaving 13 bases between them. CDR3 sequence: CSVNRGGYGYTF. CDR3 DNA: TGCAGCGTAAACAGAGGTGGATATGGCTACACCTTC.

The chain is built from TRBV6-5 and TRBJ2-6; TRBD2 might be the D (6 bases). This CDR3 region has 17 residues. Trimming shortened V by 0 bases and J by 3 bases, and 12 bases separated the two germline ends. Germline CDR1 and CDR2: MNHEY and SVGAGI. Here the CDR3 DNA reads TGTGCCAGCAGTTACTCGGTCCAGGGAGGTGGGGCCAACGTCCTGACTTTC. Translation: CASSYSVQGGGANVLTF.

The chain couples TRBV6-6 to TRBJ1-6; no clear D gene. Trimming pared 2 bases from V and 8 bases from J, leaving 10 bases between. There are 14 residues in the CDR3. Germline V gives CDR1 MNHNY, CDR2 SVGAGI (reference sequence). CDR3 bases: TGTGCCAGCAGTTACGACGTTTGGGATTCACCCCTCCACTTT. Its protein is CASSYDVWDSPLHF.

The chain carries TRBV11-1 and TRBJ1-5; possibly TRBD1 for D (6 bases). In germline, CDR1 is SGHAT, CDR2 FQDESV (reference sequence). V shed 1 base and J shed 0 bases, with 28 bases lying between them. This CDR3 is built from 22 residues. CDR3 DNA sequence: TGTGCCAGCAGCTTAGTAAGGGGGGCCGGGACAAGGACCGCTTATAGCAATCAGCCCCAGCATTTT. Its translation is CASSLVRGAGTRTAYSNQPQHF.

This clonotype was detected ten times or more. The V call is TRBV2, the J call TRBJ2-5; no clear D. Germline V gives CDR1 SNHLY, CDR2 FYNNEI. This CDR3 region has 10 residues. Deletions cut 8 bases from V and 5 bases from J, with 6 bases between. CDR3 DNA sequence: TGTGCCAGCCGAGTCGAGACCCAGTACTTC. Translation gives CASRVETQYF.

This clonotype turned up a few times. This chain joins TRBV3-1 and TRBJ1-1; 9 bases are shared with TRBD1. This CDR3 has 14 amino acids. Germline V gene data show CDR1 as LGHDT and CDR2 as YNNKEL (reference sequence). The J segment lost 1 base and the V segment lost 7 bases, leaving 4 bases of the junction unmatched. CDR3 DNA sequence: TGTGCCAGCACCACAGGGGGCAAGAACACTGAAGCTTTCTTT. Amino acid sequence: CASTTGGKNTEAFF. The entire variable domain, with the rest obtained from reference TRBV3-1 and TRBJ1-1, is as follows: DTAVSQTPKYLVTQMGNDKSIKCEQNLGHDTMYWYKQDSKKFLKIMFSYNNKELIINETVPNRFSPKSPDKAHLNLHINSLELGDSAVYFCASTTGGKNTEAFFGQGTRLTVV.

This clonotype was counted between two and nine times. DNA for the CDR3: TGCAGCGTTGTTAGGGTCCTGAACACTGAAGCTTTCTTT. It translates to CSVVRVLNTEAFF. This chain uses TRBV29-1 with TRBJ1-1; D is ambiguous. The V end lost 4 bases, the J end lost 0 bases, and 9 bases lay between the germline ends. The CDR3 is 13 residues long. Germline V gene data show CDR1 as SQVTM and CDR2 as ANQGSEA. Using reference TRBV29-1 and TRBJ1-1 for the parts outside the CDR3, the full variable domain is SAVISQKPSRDICQRGTSLTIQCQVDSQVTMMFWYRQQPGQSLTLIATANQGSEATYESGFVIDKFPISRPNLTFSTLTVSNMSPEDSSIYLCSVVRVLNTEAFFGQGTRLTVV.

CDR3 sequence (DNA): TGTGTGACCGGGACAGAAAAACGTACAGGGTACAATGAGCAGTTCTTC. This translates into CVTGTEKRTGYNEQFF. This chain joins TRBV6-2 or TRBV6-3 and TRBJ2-1, with 7 bases lining up with TRBD1. CDR1 MNHEY and CDR2 SVGEGT come from the germline V gene. The CDR3 consists of 16 residues.

This clonotype was recorded at least ten times. This chain connects TRBV7-2 to TRBJ2-2, with 10 bases lining up with TRBD2. The V gene end was trimmed by 5 bases and the J gene end by 3 bases; junction bases not matched to a gene: 12. CDR3 length: 18 residues. Germline V gene sequence: CDR1 SGHTA, CDR2 FQGNSA. In DNA, the CDR3 is TGTGCCAGCAGCCCTGGGCAGCTAGCGGGGGCCTACACCGGGGAGCTGTTTTTT. It yields the protein CASSPGQLAGAYTGELFF.

CDR3 residues: CASSEMGEDTEAFF. CDR3 sequence (DNA): TGTGCCAGCAGTGAAATGGGGGAGGACACTGAAGCTTTCTTT. V gene TRBV2 combines with J gene TRBJ1-1, with TRBD1 as a possible D gene (5 bases). The length of the CDR3 is 14 residues. Germline V gene sequence: CDR1 SNHLY, CDR2 FYNNEI. Trimming stripped 2 bases from V and 3 bases from J, with 10 bases between.

The chain joins TRBV18 to TRBJ2-3; D ambiguous. Germline assignment: CDR1 KGHSH and CDR2 LQKENI. Trimming pared 2 bases from V and 10 bases from J, leaving 19 bases between. This CDR3 is built from 15 residues. CDR3 sequence: CASSPSKGDSYAQYF. CDR3 coding DNA: TGTGCCAGCTCACCAAGCAAGGGTGATAGTTATGCGCAGTATTTT. Using reference TRBV18 and TRBJ2-3 for the parts outside the CDR3, the full variable domain is NAGVMQNPRHLVRRRGQEARLRCSPMKGHSHVYWYRQLPEEGLKFMVYLQKENIIDESGMPKERFSAEFPKEGPSILRIQQVVRGDSAAYFCASSPSKGDSYAQYFGPGTRLTVL.

Turning to this clonotype: This may be a read error: a much more frequent sequence differs by one nucleotide. This chain joins TRBV2 and TRBJ2-2; no clear D. Germline-derived CDR1 and CDR2 are SNHLY and FYNNEI. CDR3 size: 14 residues. The CDR3: CARSVDSRAGELFF. CDR3 DNA sequence: TGTGCCAGAAGTGTAGACTCCAGAGCCGGGGAGCTGTTTTTT.